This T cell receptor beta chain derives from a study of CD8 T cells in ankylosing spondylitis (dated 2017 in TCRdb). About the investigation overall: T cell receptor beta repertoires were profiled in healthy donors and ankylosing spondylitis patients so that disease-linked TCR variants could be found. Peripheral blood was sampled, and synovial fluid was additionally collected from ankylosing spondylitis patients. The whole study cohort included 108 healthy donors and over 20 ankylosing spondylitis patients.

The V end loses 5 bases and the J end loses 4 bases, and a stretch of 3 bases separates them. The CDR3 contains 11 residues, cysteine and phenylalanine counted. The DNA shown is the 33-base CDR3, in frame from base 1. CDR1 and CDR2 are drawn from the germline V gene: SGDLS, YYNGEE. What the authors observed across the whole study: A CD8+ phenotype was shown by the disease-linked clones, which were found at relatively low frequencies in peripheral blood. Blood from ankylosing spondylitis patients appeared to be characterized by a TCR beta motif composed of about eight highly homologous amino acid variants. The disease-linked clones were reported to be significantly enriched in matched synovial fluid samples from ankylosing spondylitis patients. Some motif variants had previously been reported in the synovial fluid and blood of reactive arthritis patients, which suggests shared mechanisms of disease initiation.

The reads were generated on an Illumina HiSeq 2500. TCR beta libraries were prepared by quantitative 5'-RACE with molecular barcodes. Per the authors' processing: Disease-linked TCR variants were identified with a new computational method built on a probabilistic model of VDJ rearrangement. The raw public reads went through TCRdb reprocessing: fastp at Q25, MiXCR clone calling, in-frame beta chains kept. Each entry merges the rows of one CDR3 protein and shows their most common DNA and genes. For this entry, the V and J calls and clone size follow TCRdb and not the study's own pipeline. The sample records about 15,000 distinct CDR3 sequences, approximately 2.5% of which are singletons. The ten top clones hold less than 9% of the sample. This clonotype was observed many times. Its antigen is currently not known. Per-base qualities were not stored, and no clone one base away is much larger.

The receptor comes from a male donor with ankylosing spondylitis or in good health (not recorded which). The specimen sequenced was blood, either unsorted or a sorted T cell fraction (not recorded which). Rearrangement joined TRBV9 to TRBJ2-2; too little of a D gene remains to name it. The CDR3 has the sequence CASSLTGELFF. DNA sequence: TGTGCCAGCAGTCTCACCGGGGAGCTGTTTTTT.